These 27 T cell receptor beta chains came from one sample sequenced in a study of tumor-infiltrating lymphocytes in primary liver carcinoma. A primer matching the constant region was used to make TCR beta cDNA from 500 to 650 ng of total RNA. Three-round nested multiplex PCR performed with slightly modified ARM-PCR produced the TCR beta libraries. The opening two PCR rounds, about 11 cycles each, paired TRBV1-TRBV30 forward primers with a C-beta reverse primer. TCRdb re-analysed the multiplex PCR reads in MiXCR, keeping a single row per CDR3 protein. The table shows more than 85,000 distinct CDR3 sequences, with roughly four fifths occurring only once. It was from around 18-30 mg of unsorted bulk tissue that RNA and DNA were co-extracted. The sequenced sample was liver tumor tissue from sampling region 3. Subset indicated: tumor region T3, left-lateral pole. The receptors here all came from a man aged 40-55 years with primary liver carcinoma and hepatitis B virus infection.

CDR3 region: CSAGWGNHWQYF. CDR3 nucleotide sequence: TGCAGCGCGGGTTGGGGTAACCACTGGCAGTACTTC. V is TRBV29-1 and J is TRBJ2-7; no clear D. Germline V gives CDR1 SQVTM, CDR2 ANQGSEA. The germline V and J ends were trimmed by 7 bases and 9 bases, with 19 bases remaining between them. The length of the CDR3 is 12 residues.

The chain uses TRBV11-2 and TRBJ2-4; 9 positions match TRBD2. CDR3 length equals 16 residues. The ends lost 6 bases at V and 2 bases at J; junction bases unmatched: 8. Germline CDR1 and CDR2: SGHAT and FQNNGV. The CDR3 sequence: CASSPGASGTKNIQYF. In DNA form, the CDR3 reads TGTGCCAGCAGTCCCGGGGCTAGCGGGACCAAAAACATTCAGTACTTC.

V is TRBV6-6 and J is TRBJ1-5, with D uncertain. The CDR3 extends over 16 amino acids. Germline V gene lookup returns CDR1 MNHNY and CDR2 SVGAGI (reference sequence). The V and J ends lost 1 base and 0 bases respectively, with 10 bases between them. The CDR3 DNA sequence: TGTGCCAGCAGTTACTACTACACCAATAGCAATCAGCCCCAGCATTTT. Amino acids: CASSYYYTNSNQPQHF.

To note about this clonotype: The junction and the germline gene differ at one end; a read error may be behind it. DNA of the CDR3: TGCGCCAGCAGCCCGTCCACTGGATTCAACTATGGCTACATCTTC. It translates to CASSPSTGFNYGYIF. The rearrangement links TRBV4-1 to TRBJ1-2; no clear D. The length of the CDR3 is 15 residues. Germline CDR1 and CDR2: MGHRA and YSYEKL.

This clonotype turned up a few times. A read error may account for a junction end that differs from germline. The V call is TRBV6-4, the J call TRBJ2-2, with D uncertain. Germline V CDR1 and CDR2: MRHNA, SNTAGT. This CDR3 has 13 amino acids. As DNA, the CDR3 is TGTGCCAACAGTGACTGGAACACCGGGGAGCTGTTTTTT. This gives the protein CANSDWNTGELFF.

This chain uses TRBV4-1 with TRBJ2-2; TRBD2 might be the D (5 bases). The CDR3 runs to 15 residues. CDR1 is MGHRA, CDR2 YSYEKL, per germline. V dropped 4 bases and J dropped 14 bases, with 23 bases sitting between them. The CDR3 DNA sequence: TGCGCCAGCAGCCGAGACCTAAGCAGTGCGGAGGATCTGTTTTTT. Its protein is CASSRDLSSAEDLFF.

A note on this clonotype: The conserved closing phenylalanine or tryptophan is absent in this CDR3, likely reflecting a read error. The rearrangement joins TRBV11-2 to TRBJ2-6; the D gene is possibly TRBD2 (5 bases). The germline CDR1 and CDR2 sequences are SGHAT and FQNNGV. The CDR3 covers 15 residues. CDR3 nucleotide sequence: TGCGCCACCCAGCGGCGGCGCTCTGGGGCCAACGTCCTGACTTCC. This sequence encodes CATQRRRSGANVLTS.

This clonotype occurred once. V usage is TRBV29-1 and J usage is TRBJ2-7, with unresolved D. The CDR3 totals 12 residues. Germline V gives CDR1 SQVTM, CDR2 ANQGSEA. CDR3 in DNA: TGCAACCCAAACTTTGGTACCTACGAGCAGTACTTC. As protein: CNPNFGTYEQYF.

This clonotype was seen a single time. This CDR3 is missing its conserved last phenylalanine or tryptophan, likely due to a read error. The CDR3 DNA sequence: TGCAGCGTCCTAGCTCCGGGGACTAGCTTCTACGAGCAGTACCTC. This gives the protein CSVLAPGTSFYEQYL. The rearrangement joins TRBV29-1 to TRBJ2-7; 9 bases are shared with TRBD2. Germline V gives CDR1 SQVTM, CDR2 ANQGSEA. V trimming: 6 bases; J trimming: 3 bases; junction bases outside the gene matches: 12. This CDR3 comprises 15 residues.

A single count supports this clonotype. DNA of the CDR3: TGCAATGTCTCCGGGACTAGCGGTCGGGGAGATACGCAGTATTTT. Translating gives CNVSGTSGRGDTQYF. This chain uses TRBV29-1 with TRBJ2-3, with TRBD2 matching 11 bases. CDR3 size: 15 residues. The germline gives CDR1 SQVTM, CDR2 ANQGSEA.

V gene TRBV29-1 combines with J gene TRBJ2-1; no definite D call. This CDR3 region has 15 residues. The germline V gene encodes CDR1 SQVTM and CDR2 ANQGSEA. CDR3: CSLDLSRANINEQFF. The CDR3, as DNA: TGCAGTCTTGATCTTTCTAGGGCCAATATCAATGAGCAGTTCTTC.

With regard to this clonotype: This likely comes from a read error, as the CDR3 has no conserved phenylalanine or tryptophan at its end. The V gene is TRBV5-5, the J gene TRBJ2-3; 14 bases are shared with TRBD2. V was clipped by 4 bases and J by 5 bases; unmatched bases: 9. In germline, CDR1 is SGHKS, CDR2 YYEKEE (reference sequence). This CDR3 has 17 residues. The CDR3 DNA reads TGTGCCAGCAGCCAGACCGGGACTAGCGGGAGTGGAGATACGCAGTATTTA. As protein: CASSQTGTSGSGDTQYL.

The chain has TRBV5-6 and TRBJ2-1; D may be TRBD2 (5 bases). This CDR3 is 16 amino acids long. The V gene's germline CDR1 is SGHDT and CDR2 YYEEEE. V was cut by 4 bases and J by 5 bases, with 19 bases left in between. CDR3 in amino acids: CASSPSGSERDNEQFF. In nucleotides, the CDR3 is TGTGCCAGCAGCCCGTCTGGGAGCGAGAGAGACAATGAGCAGTTCTTC. Filled out from reference TRBV5-6 and TRBJ2-1, the complete variable domain reads DAGVTQSPTHLIKTRGQQVTLRCSPKSGHDTVSWYQQALGQGPQFIFQYYEEEERQRGNFPDRFSGHQFPNYSSELNVNALLLGDSALYLCASSPSGSERDNEQFFGPGTRLTVL.

Remarks on this clonotype: One end of the junction fails to match germline, which may point to a read error. The chain couples TRBV6-1 to TRBJ1-2; 9 bases agree with TRBD1. This CDR3 is built from 13 residues. Germline CDR1 reads MNHNS; CDR2 reads SASEGT. This CDR3 is CVSTGQGIYGYTF. For the CDR3, the DNA is TGTGTCAGCACAGGACAGGGGATTTATGGCTACACATTC.

This clonotype occurred once. The J gene is TRBJ2-5, the V gene TRBV11-2, with a weak D call TRBD2 (6 bases). V gave up 2 bases and J gave up 2 bases, with 18 bases separating them. Germline V gives CDR1 SGHAT, CDR2 FQNNGV. CDR3 length: 17 residues. The CDR3, as DNA: TGTGCCAGCAGCTTAAACCCGGGGGTAGCGGCGCAAGAGACCCAGTACTTC. Encoded protein: CASSLNPGVAAQETQYF.

V usage is TRBV4-2 and J usage is TRBJ1-3; D possibly corresponds to TRBD1 (6 bases). V was pared by 10 bases and J by 0 bases, with 22 bases between. There are 17 residues in the CDR3. Germline V gene data show CDR1 as LGHNA and CDR2 as YNFKEQ. The CDR3 loop is CANSPESGQISGNTIYF. In DNA form, the CDR3 reads TGTGCCAACAGTCCCGAATCCGGACAGATCTCTGGAAACACCATATATTTT.

In the case of this clonotype: Sequence at one end of the junction differs from germline and may be a read error. The V gene is TRBV6-1, the J gene TRBJ2-7, with 9 positions matching TRBD2. The CDR3 is 15 residues long. The V gene's germline CDR1 is MNHNS and CDR2 SASEGT. The CDR3 spells CANSVSTSGSYEQYF. The CDR3 region has the DNA TGTGCCAACAGTGTCTCGACTAGCGGATCCTACGAGCAATACTTC.

Concerning this clonotype itself: A read error may produce the germline difference seen at one junction end. This chain joins TRBV11-2 and TRBJ2-6, with D uncertain. This CDR3 is built from 18 residues. CDR1 and CDR2 (germline): SGHAT, FQNNGV. The CDR3 DNA reads TGTGTCAGCAGCTCAGTTGTGCGGCAGCTGACTGGGGCCAACGTCCTGACTTTC. Amino acids: CVSSSVVRQLTGANVLTF.

On this clonotype itself: Likely a read error: the CDR3 ends without its conserved phenylalanine or tryptophan. The genes are TRBV5-5 and TRBJ2-1, with 9 bases that match TRBD1. Per the germline V gene, CDR1 is SGHKS and CDR2 is YYEKEE (reference sequence). V was clipped by 2 bases and J by 10 bases; unmatched bases: 16. The CDR3 has 17 amino acids. The CDR3 region has the DNA TGTGCCAGCAGCTTACACGTGGACAGGGGCCTTGGTAAAGAGCAGTTCCAC. It encodes CASSLHVDRGLGKEQFH.

Details on this clonotype: At one of its ends the junction is not consistent with the germline gene, which may arise from a read error. The V and J genes are TRBV6-1 and TRBJ1-2; D gene unclear. Per germline, CDR1 MNHNS and CDR2 SASEGT. This CDR3 region has 13 residues. CDR3 protein: CVSSEVTAYGYTF. The CDR3 DNA is TGTGTCAGCAGTGAAGTCACTGCCTATGGCTACACCTTC.

With respect to this clonotype: A single base separates this from a much larger clone, so it may be a read error. V and J are TRBV28 and TRBJ1-1; no firm D call. From germline, CDR1 is MDHEN and CDR2 SYDVKM. The length of the CDR3 is 12 residues. V lost 7 bases and J 10 bases, leaving 16 bases between the germline ends. The CDR3 region is CASNPSAKGAFF. For the CDR3, the DNA is TGTGCCAGCAACCCCTCAGCGAAGGGAGCTTTCTTT.

The chain has TRBV6-1 and TRBJ2-1; D uncertain. The germline CDR1 and CDR2 sequences are MNHNS and SASEGT. The CDR3 is 12 residues long. The CDR3 sequence is CISIPSYNEQFF. The CDR3 nucleotides read TGTATCAGCATTCCGTCCTACAATGAGCAGTTCTTC.

Many counts were recorded for this clonotype. This rearrangement joins TRBV9 to TRBJ2-1, with 9 bases lining up with TRBD2. The ends lost 6 bases at V and 8 bases at J; junction bases unmatched: 12. Germline CDR1 and CDR2: SGDLS and YYNGEE. The CDR3 totals 15 residues. CDR3 in DNA: TGTGCCAGCACCGGACTTGGCGGGAGGGCCGATGAGCAGTTCTTC. Its translation is CASTGLGGRADEQFF.

About this clonotype: No conserved phenylalanine or tryptophan is present at the end of the CDR3, so a read error is the likely explanation. This chain joins TRBV11-2 and TRBJ2-7, with D tentatively TRBD2 (6 bases). In germline, CDR1 is SGHAT, CDR2 FQNNGV. The CDR3 consists of 12 residues. Trimming stripped 8 bases from V and 3 bases from J, with 11 bases between. The CDR3 DNA follows: TGTGCCAGCTGTCACGGGGGCTACGAGCAGTACTCC. Amino acid sequence: CASCHGGYEQYS.

A word on this clonotype: One end of the junction does not line up with germline, which may come from a read error. The V and J genes are TRBV4-2 and TRBJ2-7; perhaps TRBD1 as D (6 bases). Per the germline V gene, CDR1 is LGHNA and CDR2 is YNFKEQ. CDR3 length equals 15 residues. CDR3 residues: CTSSQRTDNSYKQYF. CDR3 sequence (DNA): TGTACCAGCAGCCAACGGACAGATAACTCCTACAAGCAGTACTTC.

On this clonotype: An end of the junction differs from the germline gene, which may be a read error. V is TRBV7-9 and J is TRBJ2-3; D unresolved. CDR1 is SEHNR and CDR2 is FQNEAQ in the germline V gene (reference sequence). The CDR3 totals 12 residues. CDR3 loop: CTRSLDDGPQYF. The CDR3, as DNA: TGTACCAGGAGCTTAGATGACGGCCCGCAGTATTTT.

The rearrangement joins TRBV10-3 to TRBJ1-2; D call uncertain. Trimming cost V 0 bases and J 5 bases, with 10 bases left between them. The CDR3 runs 14 residues. Germline loops: CDR1 ENHRY, CDR2 SYGVKD. CDR3 sequence (DNA): TGTGCCATCAGTGAGTCCACTCGAGGTTATGGCTACACCTTC. Encoded protein: CAISESTRGYGYTF.